These T cell receptor beta chains were read from a single sample in a study of metastatic and nonmetastatic thyroid tumors. Using MiXCR, TCRdb reanalyzed the PCR reads. The data hold around 28,000 clones, with around 3.5% observed a single time. Sequencing used blood. Source of these receptors: a male donor with papillary thyroid cancer or a benign thyroid nodule (not recorded which). Some clones in this sample may be carry-over from other donors' samples. CDR3s include the opening cysteine and the closing phenylalanine or tryptophan. A D gene is named only where the DNA matches it firmly. Size is omitted from some rows. Given values are once, few, many or a class for expanded clones.

>-|TRBJ2-7|TRBV5-6|many
TGTGCCAGCTCCTCACGGTGGAGAGGGGTCGGCGAGCAGTACTTC
CASSSRWRGVGEQYF
>TRBD1|TRBJ2-7|TRBV12-3/TRBV12-4|few
TGTGCCAGCGGGTGGGACAGGGGTTACGAGCAGTACTTC
CASGWDRGYEQYF
>-|TRBJ2-6|TRBV4-3|many
TGCGCCAGCAGCCAAGACGGTTTCTCTGGGGCCAACGTCCTGACTTTC
CASSQDGFSGANVLTF
>-|TRBJ1-2|TRBV5-6|many
TGTGCCAGCAGCCCCGGGACTACCTGGAGCTATGGCTACACCTTC
CASSPGTTWSYGYTF
>TRBD1|TRBJ2-7|TRBV5-1|-
TGCGCCAGCAGCGGGGACAGCTCCTACTATCAGTACTTC
CASSGDSSYYQYF
>TRBD2|TRBJ2-2|TRBV5-5|many
TGTGCCAGCAGCTTTGGGGGGGGAAACACCGGGGAGCTGTTTTTT
CASSFGGGNTGELFF
>-|TRBJ2-7|TRBV30|many
TGTGCCTGGAGTGTACAATGGGACGAGCAGTACTTC
CAWSVQWDEQYF
>-|TRBJ1-5|TRBV19|-
TGTGCCAGTAGTCTCCAAACCAGGGGAAGGTCCTACAATCAGCCCCAGCATTTT
CASSLQTRGRSYNQPQHF
>-|TRBJ2-7|TRBV6-5|few
TGTGCCAGCAGTTACCCTCCGGACAGTGACTACGAGCAGTACTTC
CASSYPPDSDYEQYF
>TRBD2|TRBJ2-7|TRBV27|few
TGTGCCAGCAGTCCCGGAAGCGGGAGATACGAGCAGTACTTC
CASSPGSGRYEQYF
>TRBD1|TRBJ1-2|TRBV6-2/TRBV6-3|-
TGTGCCAGCAGTCCCCACGGACAGGGGGCGCCCAGAGTCCATGGCTACACCTTC
CASSPHGQGAPRVHGYTF
>-|TRBJ1-1|TRBV29-1|many
TGCAGCGTATGGGTGAACACTGAAGCTTTCTTT
CSVWVNTEAFF
>TRBD1|TRBJ1-1|TRBV19|many
TGTGCCAGTTCGGGTATTGGGACAGGGTCTCAAGCTTTCTTT
CASSGIGTGSQAFF
>TRBD1|TRBJ2-3|TRBV6-1|few
TGTGCCAGCACCGAGACAGGGGCGTCGGTAGATACGCAGTATTTT
CASTETGASVDTQYF
>-|TRBJ2-3|TRBV11-2|few
TGTGCCAGCAGCTTGATGCCGTTTGGCACAGATACGCAGTATTTT
CASSLMPFGTDTQYF
>TRBD1|TRBJ2-2|TRBV19|-
TGTGCCAGTAGTCCAGGGGGCACCGGGGAGCTGTTTTTT
CASSPGGTGELFF
>-|TRBJ2-1|TRBV4-3|many
TGCGCCAGCAGCCAAGATCGGGGGAGCGGTGAGCAGTTCTTC
CASSQDRGSGEQFF
>TRBD1|TRBJ2-1|TRBV12-3/TRBV12-4|-
TGTGCCAGCAATTACCGCATTGACAGGGACAAAGAGCAGTTCTTC
CASNYRIDRDKEQFF
>-|TRBJ1-2|TRBV2|many
TGTGCCAGCAGTCCGGCCGCGATAAATGGCTACACCTTC
CASSPAAINGYTF
>-|TRBJ2-3|TRBV19|-
TGTGCCAGTAGTATAGAAGTATGGACAGATACGCAGTATTTT
CASSIEVWTDTQYF
>TRBD1|TRBJ2-7|TRBV2|-
TGTGCCAGCAGTGATTCGACAGGGGAATACGAGCAGTACTTC
CASSDSTGEYEQYF
>-|TRBJ2-3|TRBV6-2/TRBV6-3|few
TGTGCCAGCAGTGTCTCCTTAACAGATACGCAGTACTTT
CASSVSLTDTQYF
>TRBD1|TRBJ1-6|TRBV14|-
TGTGCCAGCAGCCACGGGGGACAGGGTGTCCCGACTGCCAATTCACCCCTCCACTTT
CASSHGGQGVPTANSPLHF
>-|TRBJ2-1|TRBV5-4|many
TGTGCCAGCAGCGAGTCGAGCCGTCGCTCCTACAATGAGCAGTTCTTC
CASSESSRRSYNEQFF
>TRBD1|TRBJ2-7|TRBV20-1|-
TGCAGTGCTATGGGACAGGGGTATGAGCAGTACTTC
CSAMGQGYEQYF
>-|TRBJ2-1|TRBV27|few
TGTGCCAGCAGTTCAGTAGCTAGCGCCGTCTACAATGAGCAGTTCTTC
CASSSVASAVYNEQFF
>TRBD2|TRBJ2-2|TRBV4-1|many
TGCGCCAGCAGCCAAGTTCGAAGCGGGAGGAACACCGGGGAGCTGTTTTTT
CASSQVRSGRNTGELFF
>-|TRBJ2-7|TRBV11-3|few
TGTGCCAGCAGCTCAGACAGGTACGAGCAGTACTTC
CASSSDRYEQYF
>-|TRBJ2-7|TRBV19|few
TGTGCCAGTAGTATCGGCTGGACGCCGGCGGGGGAGCAGTACTTC
CASSIGWTPAGEQYF
>-|TRBJ1-1|TRBV4-3|many
TGCGCCAGCAGCCAAGATCGACTTCTGAACACTGAAGCTTTCTTT
CASSQDRLLNTEAFF
>-|TRBJ2-2|TRBV19|medium-sized
TGTGCCAGTAGTATAGGTCTCGGGGAGCTGTTTTTT
CASSIGLGELFF
>TRBD2|TRBJ2-7|TRBV6-2/TRBV6-3|-
TGTGCCAGCAGAAGGCGAGGGGCCGGGACTAACTTCTACGAGCAGTACTTC
CASRRRGAGTNFYEQYF
>-|TRBJ1-5|TRBV6-2/TRBV6-3|medium-sized
TGTGCCAGCAGTTTTGTGGGGGCGGGTAGCAATCAGCCCCAGCATTTT
CASSFVGAGSNQPQHF
>-|TRBJ2-7|TRBV5-1|many
TGCGCCAGCAGAGGCGAGGCGGTCGAGCAGTACTTC
CASRGEAVEQYF
>TRBD2|TRBJ2-1|TRBV6-9|few
TGCGCCAGCAGTTCCCTAGCACTAGCGGGAGCCTACAATGAGCAGTTCTTC
CASSSLALAGAYNEQFF